This T cell receptor (beta chain) was identified in a study of T cell responses to AZD1222 COVID-19 vaccine. Germline V gene sequence: CDR1 MGHDK, CDR2 SYGVNS. Trimming took off 1 base at V and 0 bases at J, with 10 bases between the two ends. This CDR3 has 16 residues. Repertoires were generated with immunoSEQ multiplex PCR, while TCRdb's copy carries only in-frame clones and drops some. Among 90,000 to 120,000 clones listed, 80% to 90% were seen once. Sequencing used peripheral blood, obtained on day 0 of AZD1222 vaccination. This clonotype originated in an adult in good health. The rearrangement joins TRBV25-1 to TRBJ1-3; D is unclear. CDR3 protein: CASSEFGRISGNTIYF. Written as DNA, the CDR3 is TGTGCCAGCAGTGAATTTGGCAGGATCTCTGGAAACACCATATATTTT.